The following is a T cell receptor beta chain sequence with its context. This clonotype appeared many times. Its recognized antigen is unknown. Base quality data are lacking; no much larger clone is found one base away. This sample is drawn from a study of T cells after yellow fever vaccination (dated by TCRdb to the late 2010s). Turning to the overall study: Libraries from fractions with low cell numbers were prepared with the SMART-Seq v4 Ultra Low Input RNA kit. Blood was collected at multiple timepoints before and after primary and secondary immunization, and bulk PBMC replicates and cell subsets were isolated. To follow T-cell clones before and after both primary and booster YFV17D yellow fever vaccination, bulk TCR alpha and beta repertoires underwent longitudinal sequencing. Two healthy male donors, one aged 18 to 30 and one aged 30 to 39 years, were included in the cohort.

Trimming at the junction amounts to 8 bases on V and 2 bases on J, and the germline ends lie 12 bases apart. CDR1 KGHSH and CDR2 LQKENI are derived from the germline V gene. Inclusive of the bounding cysteine and phenylalanine, the CDR3 is 13 residues long. Only CDR3 DNA is held: 39 bases, read in frame from base 1. The sample's treatment or condition, from its label and the paper: live attenuated yellow fever vaccine strain. PBMCs were isolated from peripheral blood using a standard Ficoll-Paque protocol. Dynabeads CD4 and CD8 positive selection kits were used to isolate CD4 and CD8 T-cell fractions. RNA was extracted with TriZol from bulk PBMCs, CD4 and CD8 fractions, and dextramer-positive and dextramer-negative fractions. Synthesis of TCR cDNA relied on 5'RACE template switching, a step that introduced a universal primer site along with unique molecular identifiers. Priming of cDNA synthesis was performed from both the TCR alpha and TCR beta constant segments. Libraries were amplified in two PCR steps, with sample barcodes and sequencing adapters added in the second step. Sequencing of libraries was performed on Illumina HiSeq 2500 (2x100 bp) or NovaSeq (2x150 bp). The paper's data handling went like this. MIGEC handled demultiplexing of reads and collapsing into UMI consensus sequences, while MiXCR performed V(D)J alignment. Clonotypes responding to the vaccine were identified with edgeR on replicate PBMC samples, with the criteria of FDR below 0.01 and a log2 fold change above 5 up to day 15. Each bulk clonotype received a CD4 or CD8 identity based on whether the sequenced CD4 or CD8 repertoire contained that clonotype at higher abundance. TCRdb redid the processing of the public reads, applying fastp at Q25 and MiXCR, and retained in-frame beta chains. Every distinct CDR3 protein forms one entry, paired with its most common genes and DNA. It is TCRdb's table, rather than the study itself, that gives the V and J calls and clone size. The sample table shows 90,000 to 150,000 distinct CDR3 sequences, and 6.5% to 9% are seen once. Jointly, the top ten make up around 2.6% of the sample.

The research as a whole found: Most clones expanded after primary vaccination (around 97% of CD4 and around 89% of CD8) were re-detected after the booster, suggesting that broad memory maintenance occurred. A small share of clonotypes occurred in both CD4 and CD8 compartments, likely arising from convergent recombination. The secondary T-cell response was found to be weaker but faster than the primary response, with a peak reached on day 5 rather than on day 15. Computational filtering was needed because FACS-sorted repertoires could contain abundant contaminating clonotypes from the bulk population. Because the study included only a couple of donors, the extent to which the findings can be generalized is limited.

The rearranged segments are TRBV18 and TRBJ2-5; a tentative D call is TRBD1 (7 bases match). The source is a man younger than 35 who received the YFV17D yellow fever vaccine. Sequencing was performed on CD4+ T cells sorted from PBMCs, taken roughly 47 days after the first yellow fever vaccination. CDR3 protein: CASLTGTQETQYF. The DNA sequence follows: TGTGCCAGCCTGACAGGGACTCAAGAGACCCAGTACTTC. When the CDR3 is completed using the reference TRBV18 and TRBJ2-5 genes on either side, the full variable domain is NAGVMQNPRHLVRRRGQEARLRCSPMKGHSHVYWYRQLPEEGLKFMVYLQKENIIDESGMPKERFSAEFPKEGPSILRIQQVVRGDSAAYFCASLTGTQETQYFGPGTRLLVL.